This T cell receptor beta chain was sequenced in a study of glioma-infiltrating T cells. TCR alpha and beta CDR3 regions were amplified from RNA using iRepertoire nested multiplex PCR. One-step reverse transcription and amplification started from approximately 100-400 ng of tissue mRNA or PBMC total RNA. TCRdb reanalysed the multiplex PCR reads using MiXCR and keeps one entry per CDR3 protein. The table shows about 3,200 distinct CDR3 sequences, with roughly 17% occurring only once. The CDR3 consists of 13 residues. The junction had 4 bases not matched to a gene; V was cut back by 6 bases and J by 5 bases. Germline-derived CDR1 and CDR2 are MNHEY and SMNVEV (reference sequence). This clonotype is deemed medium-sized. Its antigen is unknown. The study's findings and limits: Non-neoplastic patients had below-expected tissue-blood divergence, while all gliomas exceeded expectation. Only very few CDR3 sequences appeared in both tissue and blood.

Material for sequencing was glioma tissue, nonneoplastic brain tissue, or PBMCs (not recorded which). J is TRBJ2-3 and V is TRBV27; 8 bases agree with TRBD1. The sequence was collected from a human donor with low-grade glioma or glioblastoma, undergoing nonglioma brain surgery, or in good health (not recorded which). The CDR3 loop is CASRTGVGDTQYF. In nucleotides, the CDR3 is TGTGCCAGCAGGACAGGGGTAGGAGATACGCAGTATTTT.